This T cell receptor (beta chain) was documented in a study of CD8+ T cells in alopecia areata. Study information: Among treated patients, oral tofacitinib was administered at 5 to 10 mg twice daily.

Sampling of alopecia areata patients yielded lesional scalp punch biopsies as well as peripheral blood. Study-level results: Mice showed clearer TCR sharing than patients did, a gap that was possibly HLA-related.

CDR3 length equals 15 residues. Germline CDR1 and CDR2: SGHDT and YYEEEE. The trim removed 4 bases at V and 7 bases at J, leaving 8 bases unmatched. Reverse transcribed after extraction, RNA yielded cDNA as the sequencing template. Method: immunoSEQ multiplex PCR; TCRdb's copy keeps in-frame clones and lacks some. The sample records 200,000 to 250,000 clones, 57% being singletons. For this clone: The antigen is not known.

This TCR came from a human donor with alopecia areata. Sequencing was performed on CD4+ T cells sorted from blood, taken at week 0. The chain employs TRBV5-6 and TRBJ1-6; 7 bases fit TRBD1. CDR3 coding DNA: TGTGCCAGCAGCCCTCTTGACAGGGTAAATTCACCCCTCCACTTT. This codes for CASSPLDRVNSPLHF.